This T cell receptor (beta chain) was sequenced during a study of blood T cells in healthy people across ages. Overall study findings and caveats: When set beside aged donors, long-lived donors presented more naive CD4+ cells and higher diversity. Diversity figures based on one million T cells were deemed too low. Bulk PBMC profiling left naive and antigen-experienced comparisons inconclusive.

Using a J-beta primer mix together with a sample-barcoded 5' primer, a second PCR was run for roughly 7 to 12 cycles. Each cDNA molecule received a tag from a template-switch adaptor that had 12 random nucleotides. TCRdb re-called the 5' RACE reads with MiXCR, one entry per CDR3 protein. The data show 1.8 million or so distinct CDR3 sequences, more than 35% seen once. As for this clonotype: What it recognizes is unknown.

Germline assignment: CDR1 SQVTM and CDR2 ANQGSEA. The CDR3 has 15 residues. The ends lost 7 bases at V and 3 bases at J; junction bases unmatched: 12. The specimen sequenced was blood. The rearrangement links TRBV29-1 to TRBJ2-1; 7 nucleotides agree with TRBD2. The sequence came from a human donor in good health. CDR3 amino acids: CSAAPASGYYNEQFF. The DNA of the CDR3 is TGCAGCGCCGCTCCTGCTAGCGGTTACTACAATGAGCAGTTCTTC.